Reported below is one T cell receptor beta chain. The record originates from a study of T cells in Graves' hyperthyroidism and ophthalmopathy. Researchers defined stable Graves' hyperthyroidism as no ophthalmopathy progression within 18 months. TCR beta CDR3 regions were amplified from RNA. With the HTBI primer set, the TCR CDR3 went through a first round of RT-PCR. TCRdb used MiXCR to reprocess the multiplex PCR reads, holding one entry per CDR3 protein. The sample carries about 680,000 distinct CDR3 sequences, roughly a third recorded once. V gave up 0 bases and J gave up 12 bases, with 12 bases separating them. The CDR3 sequence is 12 residues long. Germline CDR1 reads SGDLS; CDR2 reads YYNGEE.

The clonotype was recovered from a woman in her 40s with Graves' hyperthyroidism. Specimen: blood. The chain is built from TRBV9 and TRBJ1-2, with D perhaps TRBD1 (5 bases). The CDR3 region has the DNA TGTGCCAGCAGCGTAGTTCAGGGAACGAACACCTTC. Amino acid sequence: CASSVVQGTNTF.